Reported below is one TCR beta chain. Its specificity is not known. TCRdb processed the RT-PCR reads anew with MiXCR; each CDR3 protein has one entry. In the table there are 800,000 to 1,000,000 distinct CDR3 sequences, about 20% of which are singletons. These data come from a study of response to subunit inactivated influenza vaccine. Regarding the study as a whole: Researchers suggested that each seasonal influenza vaccination recruits few new T cells.

The CDR3 length is 17 residues. J gave up 15 bases and V 6 bases, and 18 bases lay outside the gene matches. Sequences were derived from PBMCs from blood, sampled roughly 5 days after vaccination. The TCR was taken from a man in his forties or fifties who received an inactivated influenza vaccine. The J gene is TRBJ2-2, the V gene TRBV12-3 or TRBV12-4, with TRBD2 matching 14 bases. The CDR3 DNA is TGTGCCAGCAGAGAGGGACTAGCGGGGGATATTTCCCCCTCGGTGTTTTTT. This encodes CASREGLAGDISPSVFF.